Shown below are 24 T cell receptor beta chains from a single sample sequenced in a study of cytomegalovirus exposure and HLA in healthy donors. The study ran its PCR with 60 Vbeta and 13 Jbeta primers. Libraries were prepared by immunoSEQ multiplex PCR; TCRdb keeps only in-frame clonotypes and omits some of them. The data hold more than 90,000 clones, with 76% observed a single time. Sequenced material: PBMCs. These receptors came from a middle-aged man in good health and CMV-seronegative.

CDR3 coding DNA: TGTGCCAGTAGTAGCGATGGCTCCTACAATGAGCAGTTCTTC. Protein sequence: CASSSDGSYNEQFF. The genes are TRBV19 and TRBJ2-1; no clear D gene. The ends were cut back, 4 bases at V and 0 bases at J, with 7 bases in the middle. This CDR3 has 14 residues. Germline-derived CDR1 and CDR2 are LNHDA and SQIVND (reference sequence).

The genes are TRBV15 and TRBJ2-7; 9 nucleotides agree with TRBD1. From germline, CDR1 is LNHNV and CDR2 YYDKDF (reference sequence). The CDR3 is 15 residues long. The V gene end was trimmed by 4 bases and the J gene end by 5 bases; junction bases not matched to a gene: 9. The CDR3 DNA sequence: TGTGCCACCAGCATAACCGGACAGGGGATGGACGAGCAGTACTTC. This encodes CATSITGQGMDEQYF. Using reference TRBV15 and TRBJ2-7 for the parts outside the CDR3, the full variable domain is DAMVIQNPRYQVTQFGKPVTLSCSQTLNHNVMYWYQQKSSQAPKLLFHYYDKDFNNEADTPDNFQSRRPNTSFCFLDIRSPGLGDTAMYLCATSITGQGMDEQYFGPGTRLTVT.

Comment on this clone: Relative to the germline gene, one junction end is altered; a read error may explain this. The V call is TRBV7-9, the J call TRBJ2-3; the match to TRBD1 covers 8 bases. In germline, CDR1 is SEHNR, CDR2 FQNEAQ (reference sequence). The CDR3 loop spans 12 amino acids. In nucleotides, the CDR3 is TGTTCCAGCAGCTTAAACGGACAGGGGCAGTATTTT. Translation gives CSSSLNGQGQYF.

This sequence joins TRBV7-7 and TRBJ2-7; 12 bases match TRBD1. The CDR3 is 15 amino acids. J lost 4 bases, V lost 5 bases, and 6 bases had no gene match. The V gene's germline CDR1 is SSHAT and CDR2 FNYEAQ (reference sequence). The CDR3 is CASSTGTGGMYEQYF. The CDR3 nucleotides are TGTGCCAGCAGCACCGGGACAGGGGGCATGTACGAGCAGTACTTC.

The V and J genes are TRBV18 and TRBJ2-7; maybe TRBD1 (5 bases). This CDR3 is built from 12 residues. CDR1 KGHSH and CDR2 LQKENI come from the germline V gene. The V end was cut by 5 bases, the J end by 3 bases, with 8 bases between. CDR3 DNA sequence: TGTGCCAGCTCAAGACAGAACTACGAGCAGTACTTC. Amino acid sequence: CASSRQNYEQYF.

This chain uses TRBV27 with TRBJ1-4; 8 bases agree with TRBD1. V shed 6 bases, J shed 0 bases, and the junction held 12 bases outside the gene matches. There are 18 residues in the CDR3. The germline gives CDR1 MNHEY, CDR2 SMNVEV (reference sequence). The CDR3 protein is CASSRFGTGLSTNEKLFF. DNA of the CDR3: TGTGCCAGCAGCCGATTTGGGACAGGTCTATCAACTAATGAAAAACTGTTTTTT.

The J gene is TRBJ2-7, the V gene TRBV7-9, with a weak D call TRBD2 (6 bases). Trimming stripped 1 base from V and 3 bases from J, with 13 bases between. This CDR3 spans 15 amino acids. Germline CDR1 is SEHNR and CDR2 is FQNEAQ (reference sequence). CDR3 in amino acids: CASSLGAGFDYEQYF. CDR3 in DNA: TGTGCCAGCAGCTTAGGGGCGGGGTTCGACTACGAGCAGTACTTC.

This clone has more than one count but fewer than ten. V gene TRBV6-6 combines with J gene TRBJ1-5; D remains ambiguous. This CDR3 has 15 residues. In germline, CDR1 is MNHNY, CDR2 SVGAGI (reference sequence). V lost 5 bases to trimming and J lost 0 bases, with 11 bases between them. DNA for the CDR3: TGTGCCAGCAGTCAAGGAGGTTATAGCAATCAGCCCCAGCATTTT. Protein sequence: CASSQGGYSNQPQHF.

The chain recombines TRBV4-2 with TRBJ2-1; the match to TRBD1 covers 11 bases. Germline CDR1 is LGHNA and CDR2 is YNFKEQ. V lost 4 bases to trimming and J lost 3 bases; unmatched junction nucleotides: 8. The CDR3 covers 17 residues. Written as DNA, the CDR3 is TGTGCCAGCAGCCTACGCGTTGGGACAGGGGGCTACAATGAGCAGTTCTTC. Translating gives CASSLRVGTGGYNEQFF.

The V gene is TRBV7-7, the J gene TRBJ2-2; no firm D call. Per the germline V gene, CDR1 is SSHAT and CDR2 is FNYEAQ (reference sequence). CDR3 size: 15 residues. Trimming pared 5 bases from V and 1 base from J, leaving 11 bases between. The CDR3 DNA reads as TGTGCCAGCAGCGAGAGACTTGAGAACACCGGGGAGCTGTTTTTT. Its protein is CASSERLENTGELFF.

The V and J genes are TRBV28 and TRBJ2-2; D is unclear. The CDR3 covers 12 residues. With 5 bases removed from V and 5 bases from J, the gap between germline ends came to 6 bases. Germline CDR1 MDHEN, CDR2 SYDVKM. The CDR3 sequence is CASSADTGELFF. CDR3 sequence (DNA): TGTGCCAGCAGTGCGGATACCGGGGAGCTGTTTTTT.

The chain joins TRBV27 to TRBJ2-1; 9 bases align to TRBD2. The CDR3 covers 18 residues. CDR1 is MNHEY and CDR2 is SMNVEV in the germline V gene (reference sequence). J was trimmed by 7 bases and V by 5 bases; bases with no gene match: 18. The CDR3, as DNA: TGTGCCAGCAGTCCCATCACCTTAGCGGGAGTATTGTATAATGAGCAGTTCTTC. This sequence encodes CASSPITLAGVLYNEQFF.

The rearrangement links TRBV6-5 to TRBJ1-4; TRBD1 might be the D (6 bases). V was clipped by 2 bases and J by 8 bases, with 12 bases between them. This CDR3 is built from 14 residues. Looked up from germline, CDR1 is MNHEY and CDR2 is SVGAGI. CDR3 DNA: TGTGCCAGCAGTTACATCAGGGGTAGGGAAAAACTGTTTTTT. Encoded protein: CASSYIRGREKLFF.

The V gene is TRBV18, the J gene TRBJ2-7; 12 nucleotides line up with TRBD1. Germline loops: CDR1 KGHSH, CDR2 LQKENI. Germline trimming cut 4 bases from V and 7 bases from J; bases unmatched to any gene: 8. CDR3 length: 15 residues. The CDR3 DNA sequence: TGTGCCAGCTCACTTCGGGACAGGGGGCAAAGAGAGCAGTACTTC. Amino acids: CASSLRDRGQREQYF. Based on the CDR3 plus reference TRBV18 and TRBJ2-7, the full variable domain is NAGVMQNPRHLVRRRGQEARLRCSPMKGHSHVYWYRQLPEEGLKFMVYLQKENIIDESGMPKERFSAEFPKEGPSILRIQQVVRGDSAAYFCASSLRDRGQREQYFGPGTRLTVT.

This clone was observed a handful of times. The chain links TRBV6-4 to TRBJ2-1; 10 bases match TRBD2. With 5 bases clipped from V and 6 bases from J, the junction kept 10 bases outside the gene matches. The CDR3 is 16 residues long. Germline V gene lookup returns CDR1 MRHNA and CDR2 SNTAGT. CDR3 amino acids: CASSRGESGGANEQFF. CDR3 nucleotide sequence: TGTGCCAGCAGTCGTGGAGAGAGCGGGGGGGCCAATGAGCAGTTCTTC.

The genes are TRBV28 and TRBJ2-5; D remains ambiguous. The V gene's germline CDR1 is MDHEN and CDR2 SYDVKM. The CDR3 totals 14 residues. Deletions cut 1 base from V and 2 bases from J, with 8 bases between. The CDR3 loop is CASSLLAGQETQYF. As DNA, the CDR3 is TGTGCCAGCAGTTTATTGGCAGGACAAGAGACCCAGTACTTC.

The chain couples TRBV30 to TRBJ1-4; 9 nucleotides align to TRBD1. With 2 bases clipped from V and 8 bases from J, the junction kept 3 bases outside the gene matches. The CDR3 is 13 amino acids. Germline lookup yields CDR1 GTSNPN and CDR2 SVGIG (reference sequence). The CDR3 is CAWSKGTGEKLFF. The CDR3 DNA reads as TGTGCCTGGAGTAAAGGGACAGGGGAAAAACTGTTTTTT.

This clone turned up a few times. CDR3: CASTINRQNSPLHF. The CDR3 DNA reads as TGTGCCAGCACCATCAACCGCCAGAATTCACCCCTCCACTTT. The J gene is TRBJ1-6, the V gene TRBV7-2, with unresolved D. V dropped 7 bases and J dropped 7 bases, with 14 bases sitting between them. This CDR3 contains 14 residues. Germline V gives CDR1 SGHTA, CDR2 FQGNSA.

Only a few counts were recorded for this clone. DNA for the CDR3: TGTGCCAGCAGCCGACAGGGGGCTCGGAACTATGGCTACACCTTC. As protein: CASSRQGARNYGYTF. The V call is TRBV11-2, the J call TRBJ1-2, with 10 bases fitting TRBD1. Trimming cost V 5 bases and J 2 bases; bases outside gene matches: 5. The CDR3 has 15 amino acids. Germline V gives CDR1 SGHAT, CDR2 FQNNGV.

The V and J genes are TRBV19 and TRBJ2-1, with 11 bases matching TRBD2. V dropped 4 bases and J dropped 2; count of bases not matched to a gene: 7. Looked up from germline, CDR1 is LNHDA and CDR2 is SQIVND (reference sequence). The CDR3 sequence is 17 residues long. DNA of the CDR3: TGTGCCAGTAGTACGATAGCGGGAGGGTACACCTACAATGAGCAGTTCTTC. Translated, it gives CASSTIAGGYTYNEQFF.

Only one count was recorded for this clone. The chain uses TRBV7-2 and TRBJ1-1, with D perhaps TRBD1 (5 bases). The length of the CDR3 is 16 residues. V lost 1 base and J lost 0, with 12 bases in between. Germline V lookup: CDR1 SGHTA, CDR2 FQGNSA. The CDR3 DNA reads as TGTGCCAGCAGCTTAGGGGGGGGACTCCTGAACACTGAAGCTTTCTTT. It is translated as CASSLGGGLLNTEAFF.

Written as DNA, the CDR3 is TGTGCCAGCGCCCCCGGGGGGGTACAGAGTGAAAAACTGTTTTTT. This sequence encodes CASAPGGVQSEKLFF. The chain is built from TRBV6-1 and TRBJ1-4, with D possibly being TRBD1 (5 bases). The CDR3 contains 15 residues. CDR1 and CDR2 (germline): MNHNS, SASEGT. V was clipped by 8 bases and J by 7 bases, with 20 bases between them.

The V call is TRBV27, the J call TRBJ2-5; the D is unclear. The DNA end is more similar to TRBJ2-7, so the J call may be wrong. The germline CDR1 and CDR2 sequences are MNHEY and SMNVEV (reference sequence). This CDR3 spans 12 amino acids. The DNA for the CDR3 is TGTGCCAGCAGTTTACCATTCTACGAGCAGTACTTC. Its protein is CASSLPFYEQYF.

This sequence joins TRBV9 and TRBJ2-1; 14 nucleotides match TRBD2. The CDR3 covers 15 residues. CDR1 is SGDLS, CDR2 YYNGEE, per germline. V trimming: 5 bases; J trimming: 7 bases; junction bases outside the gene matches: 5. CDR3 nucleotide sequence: TGTGCCAGCAGTCGTGGGACTAGCGGGGGAAATGAGCAGTTCTTC. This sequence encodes CASSRGTSGGNEQFF.